This record covers a single TCR beta chain. The antigen remains undetermined. This sample was taken from a study of blood T cells in healthy people across ages. General study points: Diversity estimates drawn from one million T cells were deemed underestimates.

The CDR3 extends over 16 amino acids. Germline V gene sequence: CDR1 SGHRS, CDR2 YFSETQ. Trimming took 4 bases from V and 0 from J; bases not matched to a gene: 8. Through a sample-barcoded 5' primer and a J-beta primer mix, a second PCR was run for roughly 6 to 12 cycles. Every cDNA molecule bore a tag from a template-switch adaptor containing 12 random nucleotides. TCRdb reanalysed the 5' RACE reads using MiXCR and keeps one entry per CDR3 protein. The data hold about 400,000 distinct CDR3 sequences, with about 49% observed a single time. V gene TRBV5-1 combines with J gene TRBJ2-3; 7 bases map to TRBD1. The receptor was derived from a man in his fifties or sixties in good health. Sequencing was done on a sample of blood. CDR3 DNA sequence: TGCGCCAGCAGCGCCCGACAGGGTCGTAGCACAGATACGCAGTATTTT. Amino acid sequence: CASSARQGRSTDTQYF.